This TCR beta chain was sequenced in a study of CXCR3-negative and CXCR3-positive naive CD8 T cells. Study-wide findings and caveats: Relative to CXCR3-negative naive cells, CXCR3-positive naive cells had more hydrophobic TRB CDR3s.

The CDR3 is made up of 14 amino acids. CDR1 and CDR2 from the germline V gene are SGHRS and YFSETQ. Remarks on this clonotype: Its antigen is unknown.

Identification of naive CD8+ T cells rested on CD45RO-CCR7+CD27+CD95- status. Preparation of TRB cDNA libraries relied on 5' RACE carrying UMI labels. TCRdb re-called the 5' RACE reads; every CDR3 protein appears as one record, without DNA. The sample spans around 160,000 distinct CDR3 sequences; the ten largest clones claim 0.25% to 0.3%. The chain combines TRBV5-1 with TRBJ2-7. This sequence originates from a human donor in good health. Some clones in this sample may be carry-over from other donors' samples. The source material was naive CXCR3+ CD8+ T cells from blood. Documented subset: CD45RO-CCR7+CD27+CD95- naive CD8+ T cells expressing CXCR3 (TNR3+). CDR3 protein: CASSSDMFSYEQYF.